This paragraph reports one T cell receptor beta chain. Germline V CDR1 and CDR2: MNHEY, SMNVEV (reference sequence). Between the trimmed V and J ends, which lost 6 bases and 1 base, there was a span of 10 bases. CDR3 length: 13 amino acids. The protocol was immunoSEQ multiplex PCR, while the TCRdb copy is restricted to in-frame clones and leaves out a portion. The data contain roughly 11,000 clones, around four fifths of them singletons. The cohort excluded patients with autoimmune disease history or systemic immunosuppression. This sample was taken from a study of OX40 agonist ivuxolimab in advanced cancers. Study as a whole: Patients in the trial were receiving intravenous ivuxolimab every 2 weeks, at doses of 0.01 to 10 mg/kg. Males comprised 75% to 90% of the group, whose mean age was approximately 61 years (range roughly 23 to 80).

This sequence originates from an adult with an advanced solid tumor such as melanoma, head and neck, liver or kidney cancer. The chain combines TRBV27 with TRBJ2-7, with a tentative D call TRBD2 (5 bases). The source was CD4+ or CD8+ T cells sorted from blood, collected in a trial of the OX40 agonist ivuxolimab. CDR3 coding DNA: TGTGCCAGCAGCAACGGGATATCCTACGAGCAGTACTTC. Its protein product is CASSNGISYEQYF.